A selection of T cell receptor beta chains follows, all from one sample in a study of blood T cell repertoires in COVID-19. The data were produced by immunoSEQ multiplex PCR, yet TCRdb's version contains in-frame clones alone and is incomplete. Of a few hundred thousand clones in the sample, around 86% were seen once. What was sequenced was PBMCs or T cells enriched from blood (not recorded which). These receptors were collected from a man aged 25-40 years in a cohort exposed to, infected with or recovered from COVID-19 (not recorded which). The conserved cysteine and the conserved F or W are not part of the CDR3 here.

v_call cdr3_aa
TRBV3-1/TRBV3-2 ASSHLFRGHPGELF
TRBV18 ASSRDRGNPSTDTQY
TRBV24-1 ATRRGDEAF
TRBV5-1 ASSKGGSTDTQY
TRBV2 ASSDWLAGGNIQY
TRBV7-9 ASTASNLNTEAF
TRBV5-4 ASSYKREVTDTQY
TRBV9 ASSLGLPNTGELF
TRBV7-9 ASSLGGPGYGYT
TRBV27 ASSPAPGQGGGYT
TRBV6-5 ASSYDSSAKNIQY
TRBV7-8 ASSLASGQGYGYT
TRBV28 ASTGGLNYGYT
TRBV19 ASKDRAGNTIY
TRBV27 ASSSRQGHEQY
TRBV28 ASSFEFGRGAYEQY
TRBV15 ATSRGSSAGENIQY
TRBV7-8 ASSLVRGNNQPQH
TRBV3-1/TRBV3-2 ASSQVLREQF
TRBV5-8 ASSPRPANTGELF
TRBV18 ASSPSISHQVKLGYT
TRBV6-5 ASSTDRVVRDIQY
TRBV4-3 ASSQEDRGRSTGELF
TRBV18 ASSLYRASYYEQY
TRBV12-3/TRBV12-4 ASSLGGGGEQF
TRBV7-8 ASSLVGGLNTGELF
TRBV5-1 ASSLTGLAYEQY
TRBV19 ASSISISRGDYGYT
TRBV7-2 ASSLGGRDSTDTQY
TRBV27 ASSFRIITAGARTDTQY
TRBV5-8 ASSIFSGGAGNTIY
TRBV10-3 AARPGQLNYGYT
TRBV5-1 ASRTSGRWASYEQY
TRBV28 ASRPPTGPLQETQY
TRBV6-4 ASTEAPGTEAF
TRBV28 ASSLATGLKKAGELF
TRBV6-5 ASILIPRSYNEQF